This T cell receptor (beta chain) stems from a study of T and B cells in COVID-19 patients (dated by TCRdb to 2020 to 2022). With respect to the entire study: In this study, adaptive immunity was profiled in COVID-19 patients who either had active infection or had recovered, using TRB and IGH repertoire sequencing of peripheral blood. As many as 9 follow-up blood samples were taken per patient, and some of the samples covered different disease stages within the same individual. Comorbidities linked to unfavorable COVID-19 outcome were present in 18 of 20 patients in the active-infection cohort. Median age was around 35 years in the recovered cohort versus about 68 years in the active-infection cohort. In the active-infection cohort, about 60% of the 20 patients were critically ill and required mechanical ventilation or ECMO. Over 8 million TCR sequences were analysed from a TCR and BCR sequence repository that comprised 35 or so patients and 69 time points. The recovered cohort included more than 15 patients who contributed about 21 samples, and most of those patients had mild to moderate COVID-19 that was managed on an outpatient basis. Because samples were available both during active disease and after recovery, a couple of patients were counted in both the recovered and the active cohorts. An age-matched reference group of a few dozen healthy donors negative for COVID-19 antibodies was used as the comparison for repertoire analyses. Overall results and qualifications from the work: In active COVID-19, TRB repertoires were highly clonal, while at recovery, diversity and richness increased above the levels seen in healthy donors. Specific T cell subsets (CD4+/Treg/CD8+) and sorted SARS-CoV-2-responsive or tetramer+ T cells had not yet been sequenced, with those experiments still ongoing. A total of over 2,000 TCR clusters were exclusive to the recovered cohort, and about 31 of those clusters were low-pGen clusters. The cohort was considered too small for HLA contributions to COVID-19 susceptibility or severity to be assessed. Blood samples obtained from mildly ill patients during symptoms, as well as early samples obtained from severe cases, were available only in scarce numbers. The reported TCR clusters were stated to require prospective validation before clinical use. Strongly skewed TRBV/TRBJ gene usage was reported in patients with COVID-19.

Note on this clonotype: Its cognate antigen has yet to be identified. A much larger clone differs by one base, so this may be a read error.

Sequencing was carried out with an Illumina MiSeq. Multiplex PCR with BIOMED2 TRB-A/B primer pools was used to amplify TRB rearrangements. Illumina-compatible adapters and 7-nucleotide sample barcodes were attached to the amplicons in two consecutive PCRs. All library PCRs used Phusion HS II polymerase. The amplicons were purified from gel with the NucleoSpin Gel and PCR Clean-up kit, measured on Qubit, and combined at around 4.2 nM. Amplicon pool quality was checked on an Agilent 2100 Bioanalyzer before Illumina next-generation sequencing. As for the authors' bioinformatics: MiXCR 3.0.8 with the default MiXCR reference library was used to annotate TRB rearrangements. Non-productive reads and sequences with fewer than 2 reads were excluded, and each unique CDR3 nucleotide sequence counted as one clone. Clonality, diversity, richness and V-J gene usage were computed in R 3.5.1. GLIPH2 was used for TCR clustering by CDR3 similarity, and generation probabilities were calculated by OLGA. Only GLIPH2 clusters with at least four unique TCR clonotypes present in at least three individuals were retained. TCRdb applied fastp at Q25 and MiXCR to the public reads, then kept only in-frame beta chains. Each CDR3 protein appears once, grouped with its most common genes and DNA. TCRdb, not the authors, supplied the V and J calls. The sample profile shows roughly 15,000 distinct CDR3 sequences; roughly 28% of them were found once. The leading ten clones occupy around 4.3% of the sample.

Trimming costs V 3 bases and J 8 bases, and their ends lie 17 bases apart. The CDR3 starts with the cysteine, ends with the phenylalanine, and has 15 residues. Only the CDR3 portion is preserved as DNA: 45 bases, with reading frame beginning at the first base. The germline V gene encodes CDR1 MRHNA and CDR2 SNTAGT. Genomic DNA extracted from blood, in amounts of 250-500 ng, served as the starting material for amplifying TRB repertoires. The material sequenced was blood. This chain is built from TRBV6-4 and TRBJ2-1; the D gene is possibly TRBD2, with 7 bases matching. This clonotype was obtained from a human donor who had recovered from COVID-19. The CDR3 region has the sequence CASSEGLSGGDEQFF. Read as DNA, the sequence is TGTGCCAGCAGTGAAGGACTATCGGGGGGCGATGAGCAGTTCTTC.